Below, one TCR beta chain is given with its context. The sample originates from a study of blood T cell repertoires in COVID-19. At the level of the study: Whether acute or convalescent, the COVID-19 samples came from the United States, Italy and Spain. Nucleic acid was either cDNA or gDNA, and it came from T cells, B-cell-depleted T cells, or PBMCs.

In the original processing: Reference gene primer amplification yielded estimated nucleated cell counts. The method was immunoSEQ multiplex PCR; TCRdb's version includes in-frame clones alone and lacks a portion of them. That table supplies the V and J calls and clone size; D and trimming were determined from the DNA. The sample records about 89,000 clones, over 65% being singletons. Germline CDR1 MDHEN, CDR2 SYDVKM. The CDR3 runs to 14 residues. Germline trimming cut 6 bases from V and 5 bases from J; bases unmatched to any gene: 3. The source material was peripheral blood. V is TRBV28 and J is TRBJ2-2; 10 bases line up with TRBD1. The sequence came from a human donor in a cohort sampled during active COVID-19. CDR3 nucleotide sequence: TGTGCCAGCAGGGACAGGGGGGAAACCGGGGAGCTGTTTTTT. Translation gives CASRDRGETGELFF.